These 21 T cell receptor beta chains share one sample of origin, sequenced in a study of cytomegalovirus exposure and HLA in healthy donors (dated by TCRdb to the late 2010s). The library was generated by the immunoSEQ multiplex PCR assay. A mixture of 60 forward primers for TCR Vbeta segments and 13 reverse primers for TCR Jbeta segments was used in the multiplex PCR. In TCRdb, the immuneACCESS table is reduced to in-frame sequences with V and J assigned. These tables do not hold every clone; where another copy was compared, an unresolved V gene accounts for under half, and the others remain unexplained. For this sample there are 95,000 to 150,000 clones; around four fifths appear just once. The ten largest account for around 4.5% of the sample. Sequenced sample: PBMCs. The receptors originated from a woman between 40 and 55 years old in good health and CMV-seronegative.

V usage is TRBV4-3 and J usage is TRBJ1-2; TRBD1 might be the D (6 bases). The V end was cut by 1 base, the J end by 4 bases, with 16 bases between. Germline CDR1 and CDR2: LGHNA and YSLEER. The CDR3 consists of 16 residues. CDR3 amino acids: CASSQGGGGAFYGYTF. The CDR3, as DNA: TGCGCCAGCAGCCAAGGGGGCGGGGGGGCCTTCTATGGCTACACCTTC.

This clone was recorded a few times. The chain employs TRBV23-1 and TRBJ1-3; D remains ambiguous. TRBV23-1 is placed among ORFs of uncertain function. Trimming took 6 bases from V and 0 from J, leaving 12 bases between them. The CDR3 runs 15 residues. The CDR3 protein is CASSLEQSSGNTIYF. DNA of the CDR3: TGCGCCAGCAGCCTCGAACAGAGCTCTGGAAACACCATATATTTT.

V is TRBV4-2 and J is TRBJ2-3; a possible D gene is TRBD2 (6 bases). V was shortened by 0 bases and J by 0 bases, with 10 bases between the two germline ends. CDR3 length: 16 residues. The germline CDR1 and CDR2 sequences are LGHNA and YNFKEQ. CDR3 sequence (DNA): TGTGCCAGCAGCCAAGAAACGGGAGCGAGCACAGATACGCAGTATTTT. Translation gives CASSQETGASTDTQYF.

This clone was detected only once. The chain recombines TRBV29-1 with TRBJ2-7; TRBD2 aligns across 13 bases. The CDR3 contains 13 residues. Per germline, CDR1 SQVTM and CDR2 ANQGSEA. The J segment lost 5 bases and the V segment lost 6 bases, leaving 4 bases of the junction unmatched. CDR3 in amino acids: CSVRTSGGNEQYF. For the CDR3, the DNA is TGCAGCGTACGGACTAGCGGGGGCAACGAGCAGTACTTC.

This CDR3 reads CASSLGGAGGPNEQFF. The CDR3 DNA is TGTGCCAGCAGCTTAGGGGGAGCGGGAGGGCCCAATGAGCAGTTCTTC. The chain recombines TRBV11-2 with TRBJ2-1, with 10 positions matching TRBD2. Germline trimming cut 1 base from V and 6 bases from J; bases unmatched to any gene: 6. The CDR3 spans 16 residues. In germline, CDR1 is SGHAT, CDR2 FQNNGV.

About this clone: Sequence at one end of the junction differs from germline and may be a read error. V gene TRBV6-5 combines with J gene TRBJ2-5; a possible D gene is TRBD2 (6 bases). CDR1 and CDR2 (germline): MNHEY, SVGAGI. The CDR3 has 12 amino acids. CDR3 nucleotide sequence: TGTGCCAGCAGTTACGCGGGGACTCCCGAGAACTTC. Protein product: CASSYAGTPENF.

This chain links TRBV19 with TRBJ1-3, with TRBD1 matching 8 bases. This CDR3 region has 15 residues. V trimming: 5 bases; J trimming: 0 bases; junction bases outside the gene matches: 3. CDR1 and CDR2 from the germline V gene are LNHDA and SQIVND (reference sequence). Here the CDR3 DNA reads TGTGCCAGTAGTGCGGACAGGGTCTCTGGAAACACCATATATTTT. It encodes CASSADRVSGNTIYF.

The V call is TRBV5-4, the J call TRBJ2-7, with 8 bases matching TRBD1. V shed 3 bases and J 3 bases; nucleotides not matched to a gene: 2. The germline V gene encodes CDR1 SGHNT and CDR2 YYREEE (reference sequence). This CDR3 contains 13 residues. Written as DNA, the CDR3 is TGTGCCAGCAGCTCTACAGGGGGCTACGAGCAGTACTTC. Translated, it gives CASSSTGGYEQYF.

The rearrangement links TRBV5-1 to TRBJ2-7, with 9 positions matching TRBD1. The trim removed 4 bases at V and 7 bases at J, leaving 24 bases unmatched. The CDR3 extends over 19 amino acids. Looked up from germline, CDR1 is SGHRS and CDR2 is YFSETQ. The DNA of the CDR3 is TGCGCCAGCAGCACGACACCAATAACCCCTGGACAGGGGTTATGGGAGCAGTACTTC. Amino acid sequence: CASSTTPITPGQGLWEQYF.

This clone appeared a few times. This sequence joins TRBV19 and TRBJ2-5, with 12 bases fitting TRBD2. Unmatched junction bases numbered 11, after V lost 1 base and J lost 5 bases. This CDR3 comprises 18 residues. The V gene's germline CDR1 is LNHDA and CDR2 SQIVND (reference sequence). The CDR3 reads CASSIAGTSGWGRETQYF. DNA for the CDR3: TGTGCCAGTAGTATAGCTGGGACTAGCGGGTGGGGTCGGGAGACCCAGTACTTC.

The CDR3 coding sequence is TGTGCCTGGAGCGCCGGGCAGGGGAACCTTAACACCATATATTTT. Translation: CAWSAGQGNLNTIYF. The chain uses TRBV30 and TRBJ1-3; D is perhaps TRBD1 (6 bases). This CDR3 is built from 15 residues. Germline assignment: CDR1 GTSNPN and CDR2 SVGIG (reference sequence). The V and J ends lost 3 bases and 7 bases respectively, with 19 bases between them.

This chain uses TRBV6-5 with TRBJ1-1, with 7 bases that match TRBD1. The CDR3 consists of 12 residues. The germline V gene encodes CDR1 MNHEY and CDR2 SVGAGI. Trimming cost V 6 bases and J 7 bases; bases outside gene matches: 5. CDR3 in amino acids: CASRGRGREAFF. The CDR3 DNA follows: TGTGCCAGCAGGGGTAGGGGGCGTGAAGCTTTCTTT.

This chain uses TRBV9 with TRBJ2-7, with D tentatively TRBD1 (7 bases). From germline, CDR1 is SGDLS and CDR2 YYNGEE. Between the trimmed V and J ends, which lost 0 bases and 5 bases, there was a span of 12 bases. The CDR3 runs 14 residues. The CDR3 protein is CASSVVEGAHEQYF. The CDR3 nucleotides read TGTGCCAGCAGCGTAGTGGAGGGGGCCCACGAGCAGTACTTC. Variable domain in full (rest from reference TRBV9 and TRBJ2-7): DSGVTQTPKHLITATGQRVTLRCSPRSGDLSVYWYQQSLDQGLQFLIQYYNGEERAKGNILERFSAQQFPDLHSELNLSSLELGDSALYFCASSVVEGAHEQYFGPGTRLTVT.

The chain has TRBV7-2 and TRBJ2-1, with 8 bases identical to TRBD2. The CDR3 is 15 amino acids. Germline lookup yields CDR1 SGHTA and CDR2 FQGNSA. The trim removed 5 bases at V and 6 bases at J, leaving 9 bases unmatched. CDR3 amino acids: CASSPPGLVGNEQFF. CDR3 coding DNA: TGTGCCAGCAGCCCCCCGGGACTAGTCGGCAATGAGCAGTTCTTC.

CDR3: CASSLLYRAVMAGANVLTF. The CDR3 nucleotides are TGTGCCAGCAGCTTGTTGTACAGGGCGGTTATGGCTGGGGCCAACGTCCTGACTTTC. The V call is TRBV5-8, the J call TRBJ2-6; TRBD1 might be the D (6 bases). This CDR3 has 19 residues. Germline V gene sequence: CDR1 SGHTS, CDR2 YDEGEE. Trimming removed 1 base from V and 2 bases from J, with 19 bases in between.

The J gene is TRBJ2-3, the V gene TRBV5-1; 8 positions agree with TRBD2. CDR3 size: 16 residues. J was trimmed by 1 base and V by 2 bases; bases with no gene match: 6. Germline-derived CDR1 and CDR2 are SGHRS and YFSETQ. The CDR3 DNA follows: TGCGCCAGCAGCTTAGTAGCGGGACCACGCACAGATACGCAGTATTTT. Translating it yields CASSLVAGPRTDTQYF.

This rearrangement joins TRBV7-8 to TRBJ2-1; 8 bases are shared with TRBD1. Germline trimming cut 1 base from V and 0 bases from J; bases unmatched to any gene: 5. The CDR3 runs to 17 residues. Looked up from germline, CDR1 is SGHVS and CDR2 is FQNEAQ. The CDR3 here is CASSLGTGLSSYNEQFF. CDR3 sequence (DNA): TGTGCCAGCAGCTTAGGGACAGGGTTGAGCTCCTACAATGAGCAGTTCTTC.

The rearrangement joins TRBV7-9 to TRBJ2-7, with TRBD1 identical over 10 bases. Per germline, CDR1 SEHNR and CDR2 FQNEAQ (reference sequence). Trimming took 5 bases from V and 3 from J; bases not matched to a gene: 4. CDR3 length equals 14 residues. In DNA, the CDR3 is TGTGCCAGCAGCGCCTGGACAGGGGGCTACGAGCAGTACTTC. Its protein is CASSAWTGGYEQYF.

The V and J genes are TRBV4-2 and TRBJ1-1; 8 bases line up with TRBD1. The CDR3 is 17 amino acids. Germline CDR1 and CDR2: LGHNA and YNFKEQ. V was pared by 1 base and J by 5 bases, with 12 bases of the junction left unmatched. The DNA for the CDR3 is TGTGCCAGCAGCCAAGTGGCTGCCAGGGGGCGTTTGACTGAAGCTTTCTTT. This sequence encodes CASSQVAARGRLTEAFF.

The chain couples TRBV21-1 to TRBJ1-1; the table's TRBD1 call for D was not verified on the DNA. TRBV21-1 is flagged as a pseudogene. The CDR3 is 17 amino acids. The CDR3, as DNA: TGTGCCAGCAGCAAAGGGGAACCAGGGGTGGTGAACACTGAAGCTTTCTTT. It is translated as CASSKGEPGVVNTEAFF.

The chain has TRBV18 and TRBJ1-1; D perhaps matches TRBD1 (6 bases). CDR3 length: 12 residues. The germline V gene has CDR1 KGHSH and CDR2 LQKENI. Trimming removed 6 bases from V and 8 bases from J, with 13 bases in between. The CDR3, as DNA: TGTGCCAGCTCCCTACAGGGTAAGGAAGCTTTCTTT. Translated: CASSLQGKEAFF. The whole variable domain, remainder taken from reference TRBV18 and TRBJ1-1, is NAGVMQNPRHLVRRRGQEARLRCSPMKGHSHVYWYRQLPEEGLKFMVYLQKENIIDESGMPKERFSAEFPKEGPSILRIQQVVRGDSAAYFCASSLQGKEAFFGQGTRLTVV.